Each of the 17 T cell receptor beta chains below was sequenced from the same sample in a study of T-cell reconstitution after alpha-beta-depleted transplantation in children. A library of TCRbeta sequences, prepared with unique molecular identifiers, was generated. Each CDR3 protein is one row after TCRdb ran MiXCR on the PCR reads. The repertoire has hundreds of thousands of distinct CDR3 sequences, 30% to 35% of them found once; the top ten carry 2% to 3%. The input for sequencing was PBMCs from the stem cell graft donor, taken from the stem cell graft. These receptors were obtained from a human donor who donated a stem cell graft to a child with aplastic anemia.

This chain links TRBV12-3 or TRBV12-4 with TRBJ2-5; D gene ambiguous. Trimming pared 3 bases from V and 1 base from J, leaving 9 bases between. The CDR3 spans 14 residues. CDR3 residues: CASSFGRAQETQYF. For the CDR3, the DNA is TGTGCCAGCAGTTTCGGAAGAGCCCAAGAGACCCAGTACTTC.

The DNA of the CDR3 is TGTGCCAGCAGTTCGGGCGGGAGGGCCTCAGATACGCAGTATTTT. Translating it yields CASSSGGRASDTQYF. The gene calls are TRBV13 and TRBJ2-3; 9 bases fit TRBD2. With 6 bases clipped from V and 4 bases from J, the junction kept 8 bases outside the gene matches. Germline assignment: CDR1 PRHDT and CDR2 FYEKMQ (reference sequence). The CDR3 spans 15 residues.

This rearrangement joins TRBV12-3 or TRBV12-4 to TRBJ2-3, with 10 bases lining up with TRBD2. The CDR3 runs to 14 residues. V lost 10 bases to trimming and J lost 6 bases; unmatched junction nucleotides: 10. The CDR3 reads CATGLAGGGDTQYF. The DNA of the CDR3 is TGTGCCACCGGATTAGCGGGAGGAGGTGATACGCAGTATTTT.

CDR3 DNA: TGCAGCGGATATGATGATGGCTACACCTTC. It is translated as CSGYDDGYTF. The rearrangement uses TRBV29-1 and TRBJ1-2; D gene unclear. With 7 bases removed from V and 6 bases from J, the gap between germline ends came to 9 bases. Germline V gene sequence: CDR1 SQVTM, CDR2 ANQGSEA. The CDR3 totals 10 residues.

The genes are TRBV20-1 and TRBJ1-2, with 9 nucleotides matching TRBD1. This CDR3 comprises 12 residues. In germline, CDR1 is DFQATT, CDR2 SNEGSKA (reference sequence). CDR3 nucleotide sequence: TGCAGGGGGGGGACAGGGCGGAGTGGCTACACCTTC. Its translation is CRGGTGRSGYTF.

A few counts support this clonotype. The chain links TRBV7-8 to TRBJ2-3; 12 bases map to TRBD2. Per the germline V gene, CDR1 is SGHVS and CDR2 is FQNEAQ. V shed 4 bases and J 5 bases; nucleotides not matched to a gene: 10. This CDR3 has 17 residues. Written as DNA, the CDR3 is TGTGCCAGCAGCTCTTATCACATGACTAGCGGGAGAGATACGCAGTATTTT. Translation gives CASSSYHMTSGRDTQYF.

This clonotype has only a few counts. The rearrangement joins TRBV12-3 or TRBV12-4 to TRBJ2-5, with 8 bases lining up with TRBD1. Germline trimming cut 6 bases from V and 2 bases from J; bases unmatched to any gene: 8. This CDR3 has 15 amino acids. The CDR3 protein is CASRKRRTGQETQYF. The CDR3 bases are TGTGCCAGCAGAAAACGCAGGACAGGGCAAGAGACCCAGTACTTC.

The sample holds a few counts of this clonotype. This chain links TRBV20-1 with TRBJ1-5; D might be TRBD1 (5 bases). The CDR3 length is 12 residues. Germline CDR1 reads DFQATT; CDR2 reads SNEGSKA (reference sequence). Trimming stripped 6 bases from V and 7 bases from J, with 13 bases between. The CDR3 protein is CSARQIQQPQHF. The CDR3 bases are TGCAGTGCCCGACAGATACAACAGCCCCAGCATTTT.

This clonotype was picked up a small number of times. The V gene is TRBV19, the J gene TRBJ1-1; 8 bases line up with TRBD1. Germline V gives CDR1 LNHDA, CDR2 SQIVND (reference sequence). The CDR3 extends over 15 amino acids. Trimming took 5 bases from V and 1 from J; bases not matched to a gene: 6. CDR3 coding DNA: TGTGCCAGTAGTCCCTATCAGGGGGCGAACACTGAAGCTTTCTTT. Its protein product is CASSPYQGANTEAFF.

This rearrangement joins TRBV20-1 to TRBJ2-1; unclear D gene. V gave up 4 bases and J gave up 1 base, with 14 bases separating them. The CDR3 is made up of 15 amino acids. In germline, CDR1 is DFQATT, CDR2 SNEGSKA (reference sequence). CDR3 sequence: CSANRAGGSYNEQFF. The CDR3 nucleotides are TGCAGTGCTAACCGGGCCGGCGGATCCTACAATGAGCAGTTCTTC.

This chain connects TRBV20-1 to TRBJ1-5; 8 nucleotides line up with TRBD1. This CDR3 contains 13 residues. Germline loops: CDR1 DFQATT, CDR2 SNEGSKA (reference sequence). Unmatched junction bases numbered 8, after V lost 6 bases and J lost 7 bases. The chain's CDR3 is CSALGQVGQPQHF. As DNA, the CDR3 is TGCAGTGCCCTGGGACAGGTGGGCCAGCCCCAGCATTTT.

This chain links TRBV7-2 with TRBJ1-3; no reliable D call. With 2 bases removed from V and 0 bases from J, the gap between germline ends came to 8 bases. Germline loops: CDR1 SGHTA, CDR2 FQGNSA. The length of the CDR3 is 15 residues. The DNA for the CDR3 is TGTGCCAGCAGCTTAAATCACTTCTCTGGAAACACCATATATTTT. Translated, it gives CASSLNHFSGNTIYF.

This clonotype turned up a few times. The chain links TRBV28 to TRBJ1-1; D gene ambiguous. V was clipped by 6 bases and J by 11 bases, with 13 bases between them. CDR1 is MDHEN and CDR2 is SYDVKM in the germline V gene. The CDR3 contains 11 residues. The DNA for the CDR3 is TGTGCCAGCAGGGCCTCCCTCGGTGCTTTCTTT. Its protein product is CASRASLGAFF. The full variable domain, with the rest looked up from reference TRBV28 and TRBJ1-1, is DVKVTQSSRYLVKRTGEKVFLECVQDMDHENMFWYRQDPGLGLRLIYFSYDVKMKEKGDIPEGYSVSREKKERFSLILESASTNQTSMYLCASRASLGAFFGQGTRLTVV.

This clonotype was seen a few times. V and J are TRBV10-3 and TRBJ2-1, with 9 bases aligning to TRBD2. Losses at the gene ends were 5 bases for V and 6 bases for J; bases not matched to a gene: 8. Germline CDR1 is ENHRY and CDR2 is SYGVKD. The CDR3 is 15 residues long. As DNA, the CDR3 is TGTGCCATCAGTCCGAGCGGGAGGACAATCAATGAGCAGTTCTTC. Protein product: CAISPSGRTINEQFF.

The genes are TRBV29-1 and TRBJ2-3; D assignment may be TRBD1 or TRBD2 (5 bases each). The CDR3 has 15 residues. V shed 6 bases and J shed 2 bases, with 18 bases lying between them. CDR1 is SQVTM and CDR2 is ANQGSEA in the germline V gene. The CDR3 DNA reads TGCAGCGTGGACCCCGAGGGGAGTCACACAGATACGCAGTATTTT. As protein: CSVDPEGSHTDTQYF.

This clonotype was seen ten or more times. The CDR3 DNA sequence: TGTGCCAGCAGCCTGACTAGCGGGAGCACAGATACGCAGTATTTT. This encodes CASSLTSGSTDTQYF. The V call is TRBV7-6, the J call TRBJ2-3; 10 bases agree with TRBD2. The CDR3 has 15 residues. CDR1 and CDR2 (germline): SGHVS, FNYEAQ. V shed 5 bases and J 0 bases; nucleotides not matched to a gene: 2.

The table lists this clonotype with a few counts. The chain uses TRBV7-2 and TRBJ2-1; TRBD2 might be the D (6 bases). The CDR3 contains 17 residues. Germline-derived CDR1 and CDR2 are SGHTA and FQGNSA. Trimming took 5 bases from V and 6 from J, leaving 23 bases between them. The CDR3 DNA follows: TGTGCCAGCAGCATAAACTTAGCGGTTAGCGTCCCCAATGAGCAGTTCTTC. Translation: CASSINLAVSVPNEQFF.